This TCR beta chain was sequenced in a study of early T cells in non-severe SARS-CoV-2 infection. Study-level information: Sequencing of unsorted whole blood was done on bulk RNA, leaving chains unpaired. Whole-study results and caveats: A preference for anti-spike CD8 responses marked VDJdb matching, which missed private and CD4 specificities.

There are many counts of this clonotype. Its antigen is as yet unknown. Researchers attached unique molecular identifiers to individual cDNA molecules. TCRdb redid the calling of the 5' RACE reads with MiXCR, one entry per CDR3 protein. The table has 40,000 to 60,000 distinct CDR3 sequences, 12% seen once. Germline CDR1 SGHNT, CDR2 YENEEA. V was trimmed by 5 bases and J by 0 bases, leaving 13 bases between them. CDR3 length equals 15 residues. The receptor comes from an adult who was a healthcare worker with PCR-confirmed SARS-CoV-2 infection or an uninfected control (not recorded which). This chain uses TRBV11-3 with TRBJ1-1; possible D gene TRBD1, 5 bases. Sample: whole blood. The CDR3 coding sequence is TGTGCCAGCAGCCTTACTGGGGCTCTGAACACTGAAGCTTTCTTT. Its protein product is CASSLTGALNTEAFF.